This T cell receptor (beta chain) came from a study of blood T cell repertoires in COVID-19. Turning to the study itself: Sources were T cells, B-cell-depleted T cells, or PBMCs; the material itself was cDNA or gDNA.

This CDR3 region has 15 residues. J was trimmed by 5 bases and V by 6 bases; bases with no gene match: 9. Germline lookup yields CDR1 SNHLY and CDR2 FYNNEI. Per the study methods: Counts of nucleated cells, estimated from reference gene primer amplification, were obtained. TCRdb's copy holds only in-frame clones and misses some; the assay was immunoSEQ multiplex PCR. The D gene and trimming were derived from the DNA, and the V and J assignments and clone size from that table. The sample includes about 86,000 clones, 70% to 85% of them seen just once. This clone was observed once. The chain employs TRBV2 and TRBJ2-1, with TRBD2 matching 8 bases. The sequencing input was peripheral blood. The TCR was taken from a man in his sixties or seventies with acute or convalescent COVID-19. The CDR3: CASSDPGLVNNEQFF. The CDR3 coding sequence is TGTGCCAGCAGCGATCCGGGACTAGTCAACAATGAGCAGTTCTTC.